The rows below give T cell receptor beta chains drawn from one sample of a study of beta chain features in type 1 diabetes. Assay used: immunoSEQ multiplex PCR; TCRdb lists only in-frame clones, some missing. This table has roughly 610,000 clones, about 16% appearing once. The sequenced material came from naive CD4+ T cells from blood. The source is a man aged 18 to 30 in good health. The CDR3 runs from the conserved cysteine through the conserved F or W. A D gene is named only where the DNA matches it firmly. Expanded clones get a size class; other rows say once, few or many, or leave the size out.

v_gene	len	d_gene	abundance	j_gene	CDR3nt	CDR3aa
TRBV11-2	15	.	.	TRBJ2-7	TGTGCCAGCAGCCACTCCCCCGAAGGGGCAAACGAGCAGTACTTC	CASSHSPEGANEQYF
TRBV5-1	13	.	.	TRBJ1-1	TGCGCCAGCAGCTTGGCTCCACACACTGAAGCTTTCTTT	CASSLAPHTEAFF
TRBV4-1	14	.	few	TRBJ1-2	TGCGCCAGCAAGGGCGAGGGGTTAAACTATGGCTACACCTTC	CASKGEGLNYGYTF
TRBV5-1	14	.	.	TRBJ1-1	TGCGCCAGCAGCTTGGAAGCAGGGCTCACTGAAGCTTTCTTT	CASSLEAGLTEAFF
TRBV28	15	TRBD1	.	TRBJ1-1	TGTGCCAGCAGACCCTGGACAGGGGGCCTGACTGAAGCTTTCTTT	CASRPWTGGLTEAFF
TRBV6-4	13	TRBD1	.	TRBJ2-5	TGTGCCAGCAGTTTGACAGGGGCGGAGACCCAGTACTTC	CASSLTGAETQYF
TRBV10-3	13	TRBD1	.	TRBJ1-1	TGTGCCATCAGCAGACAGGGGGGGACTGAAGCTTTCTTT	CAISRQGGTEAFF
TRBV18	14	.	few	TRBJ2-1	TGTGCCAGCTCACAACATGTGCTAAACAATGAGCAGTTCTTC	CASSQHVLNNEQFF
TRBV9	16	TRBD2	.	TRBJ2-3	TGTGCCAGCAGCGTCTCCCCTAGCGGGGGTCGGGATACGCAGTATTTT	CASSVSPSGGRDTQYF
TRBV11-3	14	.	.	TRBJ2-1	TGTGCCAGCAGCCAAAACGGTCCCAACAATGAGCAGTTCTTC	CASSQNGPNNEQFF
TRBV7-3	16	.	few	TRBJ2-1	TGTGCCAGCAGCCCCACCTCCGGGACCGTTTACAATGAGCAGTTCTTC	CASSPTSGTVYNEQFF
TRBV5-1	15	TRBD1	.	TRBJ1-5	TGCGCCAGCAGCTGGGGACAGGGTAGCAATCAGCCCCAGCATTTT	CASSWGQGSNQPQHF
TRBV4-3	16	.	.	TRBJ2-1	TGCGCCAGCAGCCAAGTCGCCGGGCAGAGATACAATGAGCAGTTCTTC	CASSQVAGQRYNEQFF
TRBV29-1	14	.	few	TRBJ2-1	TGCAGCGCCTCAGGGGCTTCTTACTACAATGAGCAGTTCTTC	CSASGASYYNEQFF
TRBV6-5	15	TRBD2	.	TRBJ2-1	TGTGCCATCGGGACTAGCGGGGGGGCCGCTGGTGAGCAGTTCTTC	CAIGTSGGAAGEQFF
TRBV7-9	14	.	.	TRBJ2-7	TGTGCCAGCAGTTCCGGGACGGCCCTCTACGAGCAGTACTTC	CASSSGTALYEQYF
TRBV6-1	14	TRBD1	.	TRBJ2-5	TGTGCCAGCAGTAAGGGACAGGGGTATCAGACCCAGTACTTC	CASSKGQGYQTQYF
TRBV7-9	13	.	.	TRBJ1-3	TGTGCCAGCAGCTCTCAGCCTGGAAACACCATATATTTT	CASSSQPGNTIYF
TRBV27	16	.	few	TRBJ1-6	TGTGCCAGCAGTTTATCGTTGGGGGGGAGGAATTCACCCCTCCACTTT	CASSLSLGGRNSPLHF
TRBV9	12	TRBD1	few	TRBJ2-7	TGTGCCAGCAGCGTAGACAGGGGTGAGCAGTACTTC	CASSVDRGEQYF
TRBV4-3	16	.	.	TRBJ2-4	TGCGCCAGCAGTCGGGGACATTTAGGGGCCAAAAACATTCAGTACTTC	CASSRGHLGAKNIQYF
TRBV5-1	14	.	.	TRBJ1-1	TGCGCCAGCAGCTTAGTGGGCACGAACACTGAAGCTTTCTTT	CASSLVGTNTEAFF
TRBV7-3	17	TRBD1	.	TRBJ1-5	TGTGCCAGCAGCTTAAGGGACAGGGGGCCAAAGAATCAGCCCCAGCATTTT	CASSLRDRGPKNQPQHF
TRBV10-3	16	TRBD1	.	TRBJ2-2	TGTGCCATCAGTCACGAAGGGACAGGGAAGACCGGGGAGCTGTTTTTT	CAISHEGTGKTGELFF
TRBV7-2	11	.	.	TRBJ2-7	TGTGCCAGCAGCTCCTATAACGAGCAGTACTTC	CASSSYNEQYF
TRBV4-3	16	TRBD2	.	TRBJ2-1	TGCGCCAGCAGCTCTCGGACTAGGAGCTCCTACAATGAGCAGTTCTTC	CASSSRTRSSYNEQFF
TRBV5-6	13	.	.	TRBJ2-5	TGTGCCAGCAGCTTGAAGGGCGGGGAGACCCAGTACTTC	CASSLKGGETQYF
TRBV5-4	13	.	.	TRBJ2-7	TGCGCCAGCAGCCAAAACAGGTTTGTCGAGCAGTACTTC	CASSQNRFVEQYF
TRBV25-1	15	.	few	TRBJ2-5	TGTGCCAGCAGTGACTCTACTCGTACATTAGAGACCCAGTACTTC	CASSDSTRTLETQYF
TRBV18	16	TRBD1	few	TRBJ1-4	TGTGCCAGCTCACAACAACACACAGGGGGCAACGAAAAACTGTTTTTT	CASSQQHTGGNEKLFF
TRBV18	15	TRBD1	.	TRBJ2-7	TGTGCCAGCTCACCACAACAGGGGGCCTCCTACGAGCAGTACTTC	CASSPQQGASYEQYF
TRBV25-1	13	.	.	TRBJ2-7	TGTGCCAGCAGGAGGACCTCGGGTAACGAGCAGTACTTC	CASRRTSGNEQYF
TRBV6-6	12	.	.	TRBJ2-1	TGTGCCAGCAGTCCCGTCAGGGGTTTTGATCTCTTC	CASSPVRGFDLF
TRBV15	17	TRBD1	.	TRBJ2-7	TGTGCCACCAGCAGAGAACAAGGACAGGGAGTTTCCTACGAGCAGTACTTC	CATSREQGQGVSYEQYF
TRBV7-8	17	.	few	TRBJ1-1	TGTGCCAGCAGCTTAGTTCGATGGGGCGGAGGTCGCACTGAAGCTTTCTTT	CASSLVRWGGGRTEAFF
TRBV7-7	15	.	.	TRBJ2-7	TGTGCCAGCAGCTACTCGACAGGTCGCTCCTACGAGCAGTACTTC	CASSYSTGRSYEQYF
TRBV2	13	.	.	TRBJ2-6	TGTGCCAGCAGGTCGAGTGGAGCCAACGTCCTGACTTTC	CASRSSGANVLTF
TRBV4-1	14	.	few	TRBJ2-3	TGCGCCAGCAGCCAAGATAGGGGGACACATACGCAGTATTTT	CASSQDRGTHTQYF
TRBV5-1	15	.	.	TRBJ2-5	TGCGCCAGCAGCTTGGGGACAGCCCGGCGGGAGACCCAGTACTTC	CASSLGTARRETQYF
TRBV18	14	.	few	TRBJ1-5	TGTGCCAGCTCACCTGCAAGAGATAATCAGCCCCAGCATTTT	CASSPARDNQPQHF
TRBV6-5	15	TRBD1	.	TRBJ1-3	TGTGCCAGCAGCCCGGACAGGTTCCCTGGAAACACCATATATTTT	CASSPDRFPGNTIYF
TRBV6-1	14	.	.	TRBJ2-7	TGTGCCAGCAGTGAAGTCAGGGGGGATCGCGAGCAGTACTTC	CASSEVRGDREQYF
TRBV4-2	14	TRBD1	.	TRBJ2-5	TGTGCCAGCAGCGCAACAGGGGACCAAGAGACCCAGTACTTC	CASSATGDQETQYF
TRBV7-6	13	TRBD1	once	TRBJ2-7	TGTGCCAGCACCGGGACAGACTCCTACGAGCAGTACTTC	CASTGTDSYEQYF
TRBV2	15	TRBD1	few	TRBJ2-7	TGTGCCAGCGGACGGGGACAGAGAAGCTCCTACGAGCAGTACTTC	CASGRGQRSSYEQYF
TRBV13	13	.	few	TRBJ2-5	TGTGCCAGCAGTGGCCGCAGACGAGAGACCCAGTACTTC	CASSGRRRETQYF
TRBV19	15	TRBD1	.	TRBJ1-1	TGTGCCAGTAGTACTTGGACAGGGCGCGACACTGAAGCTTTCTTT	CASSTWTGRDTEAFF
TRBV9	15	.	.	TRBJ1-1	TGTGCCAGCAGCGTCAGGGGCAGGGCGGACACTGAAGCTTTCTTT	CASSVRGRADTEAFF
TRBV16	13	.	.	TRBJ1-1	TGTGCCAGCAGCCCCGGACAGAACACTGAAGCTTTCTTT	CASSPGQNTEAFF
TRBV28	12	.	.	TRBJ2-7	TGTGCCAGTTCGGGACTTCCCTACGAGCAGTACTTC	CASSGLPYEQYF
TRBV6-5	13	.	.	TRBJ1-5	TGTGCCAGCAGTTACTCGGGGGCTCAGCCCCAGCATTTT	CASSYSGAQPQHF
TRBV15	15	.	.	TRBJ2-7	TGTGCCACCAGCAGAGTCGCGCAGACGGCCTACGAGCAGTACTTC	CATSRVAQTAYEQYF
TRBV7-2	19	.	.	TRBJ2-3	TGTGCCAGCAGCCGTCTGGGTGGGGCGGGGGCCCTCACGCGAGATACGCAGTATTTT	CASSRLGGAGALTRDTQYF
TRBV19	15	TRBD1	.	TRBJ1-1	TGTGCCAGTACGGAGCAGGGGGCAGTACGGACTGAAGCTTTCTTT	CASTEQGAVRTEAFF
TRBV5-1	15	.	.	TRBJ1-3	TGCGCCAGCAGCCTGCAGGGGTTTGCTGGAAACACCATATATTTT	CASSLQGFAGNTIYF
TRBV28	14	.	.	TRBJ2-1	TGTGCCAGCAGTTTAACGGGAAACTACAATGAGCAGTTCTTC	CASSLTGNYNEQFF
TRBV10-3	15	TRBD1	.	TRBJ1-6	TGTGCCATCAGTGACCACAGGGGCTATAATTCACCCCTCCACTTT	CAISDHRGYNSPLHF